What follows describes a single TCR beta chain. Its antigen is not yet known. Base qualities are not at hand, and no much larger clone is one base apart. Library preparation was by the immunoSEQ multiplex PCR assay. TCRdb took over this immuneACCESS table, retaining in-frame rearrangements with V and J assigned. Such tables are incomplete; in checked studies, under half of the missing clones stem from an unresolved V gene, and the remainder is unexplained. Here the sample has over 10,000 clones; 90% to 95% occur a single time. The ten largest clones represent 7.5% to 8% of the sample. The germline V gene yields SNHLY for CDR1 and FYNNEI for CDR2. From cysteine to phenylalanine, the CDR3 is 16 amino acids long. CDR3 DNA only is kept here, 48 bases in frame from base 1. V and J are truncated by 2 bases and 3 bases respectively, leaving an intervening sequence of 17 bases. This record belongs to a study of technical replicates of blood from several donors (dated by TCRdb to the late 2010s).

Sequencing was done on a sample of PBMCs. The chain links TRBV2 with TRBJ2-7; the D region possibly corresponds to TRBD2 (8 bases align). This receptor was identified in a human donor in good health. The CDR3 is CASSERGREVFYEQYF. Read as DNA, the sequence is TGTGCCAGCAGTGAAAGGGGGCGGGAGGTCTTCTACGAGCAGTACTTC.